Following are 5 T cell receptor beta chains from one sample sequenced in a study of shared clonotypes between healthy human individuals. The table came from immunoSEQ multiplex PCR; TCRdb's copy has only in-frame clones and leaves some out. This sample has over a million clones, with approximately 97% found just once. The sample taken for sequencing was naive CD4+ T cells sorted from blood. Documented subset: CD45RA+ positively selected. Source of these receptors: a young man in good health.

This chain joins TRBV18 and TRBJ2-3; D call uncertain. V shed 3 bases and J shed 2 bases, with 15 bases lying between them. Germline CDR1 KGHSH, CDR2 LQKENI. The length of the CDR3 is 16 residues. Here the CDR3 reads CASSPRHLPLTDTQYF. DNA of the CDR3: TGTGCCAGCTCACCCAGACACCTCCCGCTCACAGATACGCAGTATTTT.

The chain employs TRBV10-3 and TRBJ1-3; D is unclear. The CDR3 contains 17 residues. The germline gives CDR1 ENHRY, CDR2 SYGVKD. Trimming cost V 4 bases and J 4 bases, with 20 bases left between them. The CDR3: CAISVSAAAVRGNTIYF. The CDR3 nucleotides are TGTGCCATCAGTGTCTCGGCGGCGGCGGTGCGGGGAAACACCATATATTTT.

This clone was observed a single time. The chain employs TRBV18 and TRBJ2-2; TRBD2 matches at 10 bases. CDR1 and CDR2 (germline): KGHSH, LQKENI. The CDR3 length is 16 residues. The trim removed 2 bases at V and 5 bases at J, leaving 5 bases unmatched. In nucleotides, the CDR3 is TGTGCCAGCTCACCAAAGGCTAGCGGGAGTACCGGGGAGCTGTTTTTT. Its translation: CASSPKASGSTGELFF.

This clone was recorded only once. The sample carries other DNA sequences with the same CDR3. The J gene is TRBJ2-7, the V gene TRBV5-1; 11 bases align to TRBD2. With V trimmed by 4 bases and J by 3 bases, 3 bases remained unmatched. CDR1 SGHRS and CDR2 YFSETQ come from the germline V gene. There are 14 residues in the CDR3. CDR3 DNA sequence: TGCGCCAGCAGCGTCGGGACTAGCGGCTACGAGCAGTACTTC. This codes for CASSVGTSGYEQYF.

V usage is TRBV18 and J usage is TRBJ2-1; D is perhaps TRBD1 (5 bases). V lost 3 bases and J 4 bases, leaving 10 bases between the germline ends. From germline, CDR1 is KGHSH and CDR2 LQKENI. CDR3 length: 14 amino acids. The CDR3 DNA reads TGTGCCAGCTCACCTGGGGCCAGTTACAATGAGCAGTTCTTC. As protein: CASSPGASYNEQFF.